This paragraph covers one T cell receptor (beta chain) sequence. PCR amplification relied on 60 Vbeta primers (plus 13 Jbeta primers). Using immunoSEQ multiplex PCR, the repertoire was profiled, and TCRdb retains in-frame clones only, with some absent. Altogether around 36,000 clones are present, roughly 85% being singletons, with the ten largest covering roughly 11%. This CDR3 region has 14 residues. V was pared by 1 base and J by 0 bases, with 4 bases between. Germline V gene sequence: CDR1 SNHLY, CDR2 FYNNEI. This sample is part of a study of cytomegalovirus exposure and HLA in healthy donors. About the research overall: Most donors, about 77% of roughly 400 genotyped, fell in the Caucasian-associated ancestry cluster.

The receptor's source is a woman between 40 and 50 years old in good health and CMV-seropositive. The material sequenced was PBMCs. This chain uses TRBV2 with TRBJ1-3, with unresolved D. The CDR3 reads CASSEESSGNTIYF. The CDR3 DNA reads TGTGCCAGCAGTGAAGAGAGCTCTGGAAACACCATATATTTT.